One T cell receptor (beta chain) is described in this entry. The antigen it binds to is not known. No much larger clonotype is one base removed from it; base qualities were not supplied. Libraries were prepared through the immunoSEQ multiplex PCR assay. TCRdb obtained this table from immuneACCESS and retained in-frame rearrangements with V and J assigned. These tables miss some clones; where compared with another copy, unresolved V genes account for less than half of the shortfall, and the remainder is unexplained. The sample profile shows around 130,000 clones; under 95% of them were found once. 6.2% of the sample belongs to the ten largest clones. These data belong to a study of T cell changes during pregnancy in multiple sclerosis (dated by TCRdb to about 2019). A note on the overall study: The study examined how the T cell repertoire changed over the course of pregnancy in women with multiple sclerosis.

V gives up 3 bases and J gives up 0 bases, and the segment between their germline ends measures 7 bases. The CDR3 numbers 14 residues from cysteine through phenylalanine. Only the CDR3 region is kept as DNA, spanning 42 bases read in frame from base 1. CDR1 and CDR2 (MNHEY, SMNVEV) derive from the germline V gene (reference sequence). This clonotype originated in a female donor with multiple sclerosis, enrolled in a pregnancy study. The chain was built from TRBV27 and TRBJ2-3, with the D segment identity uncertain. The starting material was peripheral blood, obtained before pregnancy. The sequence in DNA is TGTGCCAGCAGTTTCTCTCTCAGCACAGATACGCAGTATTTT. Translated, it gives CASSFSLSTDTQYF.